This T cell receptor beta chain was sequenced during a study of blood T cells in healthy people across ages. CDR1 is SGDLS, CDR2 YYNGEE, per germline. V dropped 9 bases and J dropped 4; count of bases not matched to a gene: 13. The length of the CDR3 is 15 residues. Total RNA extraction produced at least 5.5 micrograms (per sample) for the study. A few counts support this clonotype. The use of a sample-barcoded 5' primer and a J-beta primer mix characterized a second PCR of about 7 to 12 cycles. Template switching added a 12-random-nucleotide identifier to every cDNA molecule. TCRdb ran MiXCR on the 5' RACE reads and lists one entry per CDR3 protein. The sample has 1.5 million to 2 million distinct CDR3 sequences, 28% seen once; the top ten hold 7.7%.

The receptor comes from a woman aged 25 to 39 in good health. Source material: blood. The V and J genes are TRBV9 and TRBJ2-1; 7 bases agree with TRBD2. CDR3 sequence (DNA): TGTGCCATCCCATGTGGCGGGGGTGAGTACAATGAGCAGTTCTTC. Translated, it gives CAIPCGGGEYNEQFF.